These 28 T cell receptor beta chains were sequenced from one sample in a study of cytomegalovirus exposure and HLA in healthy donors. PCR used 60 Vbeta primers and 13 Jbeta primers. The table came from immunoSEQ multiplex PCR; TCRdb's copy has only in-frame clones and leaves some out. Among about 120,000 clones listed, 60% to 85% were seen once. Source material: PBMCs. The receptors were sampled from a woman aged 18-30 years in good health and CMV-seronegative.

V and J are TRBV5-5 and TRBJ1-1, with a possible D match to TRBD1 (5 bases). The germline V gene has CDR1 SGHKS and CDR2 YYEKEE (reference sequence). The CDR3 sequence is 15 residues long. Between the trimmed V and J ends, which lost 4 bases and 0 bases, there was a span of 13 bases. Here the CDR3 DNA reads TGTGCCAGCAGCCTTTTTACAGGCATGAACACTGAAGCTTTCTTT. This codes for CASSLFTGMNTEAFF.

This clone was recorded once. The chain has TRBV28 and TRBJ1-4; 7 bases are shared with TRBD1. The CDR3 contains 13 residues. The germline V gene encodes CDR1 MDHEN and CDR2 SYDVKM. The J segment lost 4 bases and the V segment lost 6 bases, leaving 2 bases of the junction unmatched. CDR3 nucleotides: TGTGCCAGCAGCGGGACAGATAATGAAAAACTGTTTTTT. This gives the protein CASSGTDNEKLFF. Full variable domain (missing parts from reference TRBV28 and TRBJ1-4): DVKVTQSSRYLVKRTGEKVFLECVQDMDHENMFWYRQDPGLGLRLIYFSYDVKMKEKGDIPEGYSVSREKKERFSLILESASTNQTSMYLCASSGTDNEKLFFGSGTQLSVL.

The chain links TRBV19 to TRBJ2-2, with no clear D. Trimming pared 3 bases from V and 3 bases from J, leaving 8 bases between. CDR1 and CDR2 (germline): LNHDA, SQIVND (reference sequence). The CDR3 spans 14 residues. The CDR3 protein is CASSMRSHTGELFF. In DNA, the CDR3 is TGTGCCAGTAGTATGAGGAGCCACACCGGGGAGCTGTTTTTT.

The chain is built from TRBV7-2 and TRBJ2-7, with 13 nucleotides matching TRBD2. The germline gives CDR1 SGHTA, CDR2 FQGNSA. The CDR3 runs to 14 residues. With 5 bases clipped from V and 6 bases from J, the junction kept 4 bases outside the gene matches. The DNA for the CDR3 is TGTGCCAGCAGCGGACTAGCGGGGGCAGCCGAGCAGTACTTC. Translated: CASSGLAGAAEQYF.

The rearrangement uses TRBV5-5 and TRBJ1-6; D gene ambiguous. The CDR3 totals 13 residues. V was pared by 7 bases and J by 4 bases, with 9 bases between. Germline V gene data show CDR1 as SGHKS and CDR2 as YYEKEE (reference sequence). This chain's CDR3 is CASGREYNSPLHF. Written as DNA, the CDR3 is TGTGCCAGCGGTCGGGAATATAATTCACCCCTCCACTTT.

The chain is built from TRBV28 and TRBJ1-5, with D perhaps matching TRBD1 (6 bases). Trimming removed 4 bases from V and 12 bases from J, with 13 bases in between. The germline CDR1 and CDR2 sequences are MDHEN and SYDVKM. The CDR3 runs 12 residues. The CDR3 coding sequence is TGTGCCAGCAGTTCGCCAGGGGTGCTCCAGCATTTT. As protein: CASSSPGVLQHF.

A word on this clone: The conserved phenylalanine or tryptophan normally closing the CDR3 is absent here, so this likely arose from a read error. The chain uses TRBV30 and TRBJ2-3; 9 bases align to TRBD2. Germline V lookup: CDR1 GTSNPN, CDR2 SVGIG (reference sequence). V shed 0 bases, J shed 3 bases, and the junction held 4 bases outside the gene matches. The CDR3 extends over 15 amino acids. The CDR3 reads CAWSVPLAGTDTQYV. CDR3 DNA: TGTGCCTGGAGTGTACCCCTAGCGGGGACAGATACGCAGTATGTT.

The J gene is TRBJ2-5, the V gene TRBV30; D uncertain. The DNA end lines up better with TRBJ2-7; the J call may be wrong. The germline V gene encodes CDR1 GTSNPN and CDR2 SVGIG (reference sequence). The CDR3 covers 11 residues. The CDR3 bases are TGTGCCTGGAGCGCCACCTACGAGCAGTACTTC. Its protein is CAWSATYEQYF.

V gene TRBV11-1 combines with J gene TRBJ2-7; the D is unclear. CDR1 and CDR2 (germline): SGHAT, FQDESV (reference sequence). V lost 5 bases, J lost 4 bases, and 18 bases lay in between. This CDR3 region has 15 residues. The CDR3 DNA reads TGTGCCAGCAGCCCTATTCAGGCAGTATTGTACGAGCAGTACTTC. It encodes CASSPIQAVLYEQYF.

The J gene is TRBJ2-1, the V gene TRBV4-1; D might be TRBD1 (5 bases). CDR3 length: 13 residues. V gave up 4 bases and J gave up 4 bases, with 8 bases separating them. Germline V CDR1 and CDR2: MGHRA, YSYEKL. This chain's CDR3 is CASSPTVYNEQFF. CDR3 DNA sequence: TGCGCCAGCAGCCCGACAGTTTACAATGAGCAGTTCTTC.

The chain joins TRBV30 to TRBJ1-1, with D tentatively TRBD1 (6 bases). This CDR3 has 14 amino acids. In germline, CDR1 is GTSNPN, CDR2 SVGIG (reference sequence). V was pared by 3 bases and J by 1 base, with 12 bases between. The CDR3 loop reads CAWSIGGANTEAFF. The CDR3 nucleotides are TGTGCCTGGAGCATTGGGGGGGCGAACACTGAAGCTTTCTTT.

The rearrangement links TRBV13 to TRBJ2-5; TRBD1 is a possible D gene (6 bases). V lost 4 bases to trimming and J lost 5 bases, with 14 bases between them. The germline V gene has CDR1 PRHDT and CDR2 FYEKMQ (reference sequence). The CDR3 is 14 amino acids. The CDR3 loop is CASSSGVRRETQYF. As DNA, the CDR3 is TGTGCCAGCAGCTCAGGGGTTCGGCGGGAGACCCAGTACTTC.

The chain joins TRBV28 to TRBJ2-1; D ambiguous. The length of the CDR3 is 17 residues. CDR1 is MDHEN and CDR2 is SYDVKM in the germline V gene. V was shortened by 5 bases and J by 4 bases, with 21 bases between the two germline ends. CDR3 protein: CASSRLSRAATYNEQFF. Here the CDR3 DNA reads TGTGCCAGCAGTCGTCTTAGTCGTGCAGCGACTTACAATGAGCAGTTCTTC.

This clone was detected only once. The chain carries TRBV30 and TRBJ2-2, with D perhaps TRBD2 (6 bases). This CDR3 is 12 amino acids long. The V and J ends lost 1 base and 6 bases respectively, with 6 bases between them. Germline V gene data show CDR1 as GTSNPN and CDR2 as SVGIG (reference sequence). CDR3 sequence (DNA): TGTGCCTGGAGTGGGGGGGCCGGGGAGCTGTTTTTT. Amino acids: CAWSGGAGELFF.

This chain links TRBV6-5 with TRBJ2-7; possible D gene TRBD1, 5 bases. With 2 bases removed from V and 4 bases from J, the gap between germline ends came to 12 bases. Germline V CDR1 and CDR2: MNHEY, SVGAGI. This CDR3 spans 14 amino acids. CDR3 sequence reads: CASSYSRVRYEQYF. The CDR3 DNA sequence: TGTGCCAGCAGTTACAGCAGGGTTCGATACGAGCAGTACTTC.

This clone was detected only a few times. V usage is TRBV19 and J usage is TRBJ2-2; 15 bases fit TRBD2. CDR1 and CDR2 from the germline V gene are LNHDA and SQIVND (reference sequence). Trimming took 4 bases from V and 2 from J; bases not matched to a gene: 8. CDR3 length equals 19 residues. CDR3 residues: CASSTGLAGGQLNTGELFF. Here the CDR3 DNA reads TGTGCCAGTAGTACGGGACTAGCGGGGGGCCAACTTAACACCGGGGAGCTGTTTTTT.

V usage is TRBV4-1 and J usage is TRBJ1-1, with TRBD1 as a possible D gene (5 bases). V was shortened by 5 bases and J by 4 bases, with 17 bases between the two germline ends. CDR1 and CDR2 from the germline V gene are MGHRA and YSYEKL. The CDR3 is made up of 15 amino acids. CDR3: CASSSRPGVVTEAFF. CDR3 bases: TGCGCCAGCAGCTCCCGCCCGGGGGTTGTCACTGAAGCTTTCTTT.

On this clone itself: A junction boundary mismatches the germline segment, possibly from a read error. The same CDR3 can be traced to other DNA sequences in this sample. This rearrangement joins TRBV2 to TRBJ1-4; D remains unclear. The germline gives CDR1 SNHLY, CDR2 FYNNEI. This CDR3 contains 12 residues. CDR3 nucleotides: TGTGCCAGCTCTTTAAACGGGGAAAAACTGTTCTTT. Its protein is CASSLNGEKLFF.

In this sample, this clone turned up a few times. V usage is TRBV28 and J usage is TRBJ1-1; TRBD1 is a possible D gene (5 bases). The V gene lost 5 bases and the J gene lost 5 bases, with 15 bases spanning the gap. The CDR3 totals 14 residues. The germline gives CDR1 MDHEN, CDR2 SYDVKM. CDR3 bases: TGTGCCAGCAGTCCCCCGGGGGAAGGTACTGAAGCTTTCTTT. It translates to CASSPPGEGTEAFF.

The chain combines TRBV9 with TRBJ1-6; the match to TRBD1 covers 9 bases. Germline V gene sequence: CDR1 SGDLS, CDR2 YYNGEE. The CDR3 length is 15 residues. J gave up 8 bases and V 4 bases, and 7 bases lay outside the gene matches. The CDR3 region has the DNA TGTGCCAGCAGCCCCGGGACAGGGAGGCATTCACCCCTCCACTTT. Its translation: CASSPGTGRHSPLHF.

This chain links TRBV6-6 with TRBJ1-1; no clear D. Trimming removed 2 bases from V and 1 base from J, with 11 bases in between. CDR1 and CDR2 from the germline V gene are MNHNY and SVGAGI (reference sequence). CDR3 length: 15 residues. The CDR3 coding sequence is TGTGCCAGCAGTTACCAGAAGGGAGGGAACACTGAAGCTTTCTTT. It codes for CASSYQKGGNTEAFF.

V is TRBV29-1 and J is TRBJ1-1; the D is unclear. CDR1 and CDR2 from the germline V gene are SQVTM and ANQGSEA. The V gene lost 4 bases and the J gene lost 10 bases, with 10 bases spanning the gap. The CDR3 runs 10 residues. This CDR3 reads CSVGAGAAFF. The DNA of the CDR3 is TGCAGCGTTGGGGCAGGCGCAGCTTTCTTT.

This clone was counted once. The rearrangement joins TRBV7-9 to TRBJ2-7; D might be TRBD2 (6 bases). V was pared by 5 bases and J by 5 bases, with 19 bases between. The CDR3 totals 15 residues. The germline V gene encodes CDR1 SEHNR and CDR2 FQNEAQ (reference sequence). The CDR3 is CASSPLGGTSNEQYF. The DNA of the CDR3 is TGTGCCAGCAGCCCCCTAGGAGGGACTTCCAACGAGCAGTACTTC.

The chain uses TRBV30 and TRBJ2-3, with 7 bases matching TRBD1. This CDR3 is built from 11 residues. The V segment lost 2 bases and the J segment 8 bases; nucleotides outside the gene matches: 1. CDR1 and CDR2 (germline): GTSNPN, SVGIG (reference sequence). CDR3 DNA: TGTGCCTGGAGTACAGGGGTTACGCAGTATTTT. It translates to CAWSTGVTQYF.

The chain is built from TRBV4-2 and TRBJ2-7, with TRBD2 as a possible D gene (6 bases). Between the trimmed V and J ends, which lost 0 bases and 6 bases, there was a span of 15 bases. Germline CDR1 and CDR2: LGHNA and YNFKEQ. CDR3 length: 15 residues. The CDR3 sequence: CASSQDLVGLLEQYF. The CDR3 coding sequence is TGTGCCAGCAGCCAAGATCTTGTAGGACTACTCGAGCAGTACTTC.

This chain links TRBV6-1 with TRBJ1-2; D is undetermined. Germline CDR1 reads MNHNS; CDR2 reads SASEGT. This CDR3 has 13 amino acids. With 7 bases removed from V and 5 bases from J, the gap between germline ends came to 14 bases. The CDR3 protein is CASTEAAGYGYTF. CDR3 nucleotide sequence: TGTGCCAGCACCGAAGCGGCGGGATATGGCTACACCTTC.

The V and J genes are TRBV5-1 and TRBJ2-3; 7 bases agree with TRBD2. V shed 1 base and J 2 bases; nucleotides not matched to a gene: 4. The length of the CDR3 is 15 residues. Germline V CDR1 and CDR2: SGHRS, YFSETQ. Here the CDR3 DNA reads TGCGCCAGCAGCTTGAATCTAGCGGTCACAGATACGCAGTATTTT. Protein product: CASSLNLAVTDTQYF. Variable domain in full (rest from reference TRBV5-1 and TRBJ2-3): KAGVTQTPRYLIKTRGQQVTLSCSPISGHRSVSWYQQTPGQGLQFLFEYFSETQRNKGNFPGRFSGRQFSNSRSEMNVSTLELGDSALYLCASSLNLAVTDTQYFGPGTRLTVL.

V is TRBV7-2 and J is TRBJ2-2, with 9 bases matching TRBD1. This CDR3 has 16 residues. V gave up 2 bases and J gave up 4 bases; unmatched junction bases: 5. CDR1 and CDR2 (germline): SGHTA, FQGNSA. The CDR3 region has the DNA TGTGCCAGCAGCTTAAGGACAGGGGTCGGCACCGGGGAGCTGTTTTTT. The encoded protein is CASSLRTGVGTGELFF. Looking up the rest from reference TRBV7-2 and TRBJ2-2 gives the full variable domain: GAGVSQSPSNKVTEKGKDVELRCDPISGHTALYWYRQSLGQGLEFLIYFQGNSAPDKSGLPSDRFSAERTGGSVSTLTIQRTQQEDSAVYLCASSLRTGVGTGELFFGEGSRLTVL.